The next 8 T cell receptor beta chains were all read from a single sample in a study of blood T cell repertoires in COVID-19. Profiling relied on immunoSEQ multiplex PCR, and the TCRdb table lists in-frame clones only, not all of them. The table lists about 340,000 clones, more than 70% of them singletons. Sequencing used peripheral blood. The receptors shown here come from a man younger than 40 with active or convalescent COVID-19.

CDR3 sequence: CASRQQGRSNQPQHF. The CDR3 bases are TGTGCCAGCAGGCAACAGGGGCGTAGCAATCAGCCCCAGCATTTT. The V call is TRBV28, the J call TRBJ1-5, with 7 bases fitting TRBD1. The CDR3 extends over 15 amino acids. Germline assignment: CDR1 MDHEN and CDR2 SYDVKM. V lost 6 bases to trimming and J lost 0 bases; unmatched junction nucleotides: 5. The entire variable domain, with the rest obtained from reference TRBV28 and TRBJ1-5, is as follows: DVKVTQSSRYLVKRTGEKVFLECVQDMDHENMFWYRQDPGLGLRLIYFSYDVKMKEKGDIPEGYSVSREKKERFSLILESASTNQTSMYLCASRQQGRSNQPQHFGDGTRLSIL.

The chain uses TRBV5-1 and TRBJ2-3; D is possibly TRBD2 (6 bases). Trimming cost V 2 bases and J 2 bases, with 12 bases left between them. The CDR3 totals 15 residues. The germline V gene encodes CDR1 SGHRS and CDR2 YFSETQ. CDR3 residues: CASSFVGGVTDTQYF. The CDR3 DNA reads TGCGCCAGCAGCTTCGTAGGAGGGGTCACAGATACGCAGTATTTT.

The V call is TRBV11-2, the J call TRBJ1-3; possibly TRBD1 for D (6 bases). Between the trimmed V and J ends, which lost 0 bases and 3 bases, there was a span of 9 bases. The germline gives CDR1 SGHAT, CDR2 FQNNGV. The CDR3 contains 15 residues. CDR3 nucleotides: TGTGCCAGCAGCTTAGATGCAGGGGTTGGAAACACCATATATTTT. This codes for CASSLDAGVGNTIYF.

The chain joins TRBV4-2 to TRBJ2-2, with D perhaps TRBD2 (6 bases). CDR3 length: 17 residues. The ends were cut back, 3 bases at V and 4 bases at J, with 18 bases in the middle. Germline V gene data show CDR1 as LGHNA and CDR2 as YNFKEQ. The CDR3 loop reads CASSHRSKVSGTGELFF. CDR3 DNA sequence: TGTGCCAGCAGCCACCGTTCGAAAGTTAGCGGCACCGGGGAGCTGTTTTTT.

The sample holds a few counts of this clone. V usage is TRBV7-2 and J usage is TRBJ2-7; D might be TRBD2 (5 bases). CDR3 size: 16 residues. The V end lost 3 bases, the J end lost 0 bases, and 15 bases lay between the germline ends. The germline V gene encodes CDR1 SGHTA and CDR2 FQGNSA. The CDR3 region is CASSFGLPLSSYEQYF. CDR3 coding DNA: TGTGCCAGCAGCTTTGGACTTCCTCTAAGCTCCTACGAGCAGTACTTC. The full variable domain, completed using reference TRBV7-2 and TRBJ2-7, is GAGVSQSPSNKVTEKGKDVELRCDPISGHTALYWYRQSLGQGLEFLIYFQGNSAPDKSGLPSDRFSAERTGGSVSTLTIQRTQQEDSAVYLCASSFGLPLSSYEQYFGPGTRLTVT.

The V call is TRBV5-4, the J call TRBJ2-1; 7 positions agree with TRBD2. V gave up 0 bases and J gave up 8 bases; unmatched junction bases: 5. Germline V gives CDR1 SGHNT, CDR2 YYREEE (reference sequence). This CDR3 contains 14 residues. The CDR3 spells CASSLARGGHEQFF. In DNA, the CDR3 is TGTGCCAGCAGCTTGGCTCGGGGAGGGCATGAGCAGTTCTTC.

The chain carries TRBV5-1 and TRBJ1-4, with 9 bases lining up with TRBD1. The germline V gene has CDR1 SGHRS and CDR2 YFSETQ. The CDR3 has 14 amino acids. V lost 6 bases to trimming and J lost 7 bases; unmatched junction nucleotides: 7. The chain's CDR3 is CASNRQGGSEKLFF. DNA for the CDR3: TGCGCCAGCAACAGACAGGGGGGTAGTGAAAAACTGTTTTTT.

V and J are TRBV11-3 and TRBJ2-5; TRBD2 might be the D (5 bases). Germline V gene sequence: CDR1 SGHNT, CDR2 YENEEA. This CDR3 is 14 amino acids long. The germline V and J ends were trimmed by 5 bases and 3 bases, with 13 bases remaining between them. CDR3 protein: CASSPRTGKETQYF. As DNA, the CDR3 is TGTGCCAGCAGCCCTCGGACGGGGAAAGAGACCCAGTACTTC.